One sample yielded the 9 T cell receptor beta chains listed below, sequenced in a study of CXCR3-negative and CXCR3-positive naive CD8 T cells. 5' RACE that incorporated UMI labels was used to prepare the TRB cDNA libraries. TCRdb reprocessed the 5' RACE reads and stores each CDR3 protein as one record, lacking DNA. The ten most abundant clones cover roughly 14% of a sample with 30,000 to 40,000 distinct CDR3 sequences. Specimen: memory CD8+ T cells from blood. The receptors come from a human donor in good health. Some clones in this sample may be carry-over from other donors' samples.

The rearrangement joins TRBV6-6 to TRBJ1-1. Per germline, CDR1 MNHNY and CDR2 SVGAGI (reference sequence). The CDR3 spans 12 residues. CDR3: CASRSGTTEAFF.

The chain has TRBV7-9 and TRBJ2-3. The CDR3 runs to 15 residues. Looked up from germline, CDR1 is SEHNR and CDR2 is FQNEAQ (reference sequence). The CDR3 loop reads CASSTTTLSTDTQYF.

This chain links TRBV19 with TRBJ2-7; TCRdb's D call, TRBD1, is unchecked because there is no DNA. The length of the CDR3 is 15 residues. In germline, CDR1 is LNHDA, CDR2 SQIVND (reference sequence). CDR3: CASSWGTGEAYEQYF.

The CDR3 protein is CSVSGLAGGDEQFF. This chain uses TRBV29-1 with TRBJ2-1; without DNA, the TCRdb call of TRBD2 cannot be checked. The V gene's germline CDR1 is SQVTM and CDR2 ANQGSEA. This CDR3 spans 14 amino acids.

CDR3 sequence reads: CASSTTSGGEQYF. This chain joins TRBV19 and TRBJ2-7; no DNA is available, so the TRBD2 call from TCRdb remains unchecked. This CDR3 region has 13 residues. Germline V gene data show CDR1 as LNHDA and CDR2 as SQIVND (reference sequence).

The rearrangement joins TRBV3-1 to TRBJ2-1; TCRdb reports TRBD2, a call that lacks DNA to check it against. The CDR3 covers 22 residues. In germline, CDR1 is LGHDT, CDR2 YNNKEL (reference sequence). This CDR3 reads CASSQEKVQRGPPFDSYNEQFF.

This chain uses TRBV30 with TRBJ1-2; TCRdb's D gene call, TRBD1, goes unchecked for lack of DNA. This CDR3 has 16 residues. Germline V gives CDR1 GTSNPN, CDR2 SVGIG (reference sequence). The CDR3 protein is CAWSQYMTGGAGGYTF.

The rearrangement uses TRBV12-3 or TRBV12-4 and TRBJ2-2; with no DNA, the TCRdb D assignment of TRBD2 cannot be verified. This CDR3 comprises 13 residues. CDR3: CASSFPAGGELFF.

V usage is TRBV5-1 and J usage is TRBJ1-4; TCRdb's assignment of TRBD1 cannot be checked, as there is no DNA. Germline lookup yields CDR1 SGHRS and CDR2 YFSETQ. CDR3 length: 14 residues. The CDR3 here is CASSFRDLGEKLFF.